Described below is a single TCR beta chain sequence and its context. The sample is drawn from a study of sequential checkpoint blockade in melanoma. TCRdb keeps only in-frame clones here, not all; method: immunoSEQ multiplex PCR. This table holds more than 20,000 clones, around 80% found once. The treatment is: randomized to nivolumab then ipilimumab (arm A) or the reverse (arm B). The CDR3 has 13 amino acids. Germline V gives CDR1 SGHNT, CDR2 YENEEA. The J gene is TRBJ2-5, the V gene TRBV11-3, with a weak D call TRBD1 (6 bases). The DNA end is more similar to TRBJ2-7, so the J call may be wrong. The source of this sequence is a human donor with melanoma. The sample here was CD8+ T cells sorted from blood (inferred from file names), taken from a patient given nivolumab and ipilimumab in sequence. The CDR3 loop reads CASRRTVSYEQYF. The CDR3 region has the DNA TGTGCCAGCAGGAGGACAGTCTCCTACGAGCAGTACTTC.